The 14 T cell receptor beta chains below all came from one sample that was sequenced in a study of early T cells in non-severe SARS-CoV-2 infection. TCRdb used MiXCR to reprocess the 5' RACE reads, holding one entry per CDR3 protein. Seen here are more than 65,000 distinct CDR3 sequences, more than 10% observed once, and the top ten hold about 1.1%. The sequencing sample was made of whole blood. The receptors were gathered from an adult who was a healthcare worker with PCR-confirmed SARS-CoV-2 infection or an uninfected control (not recorded which).

V is TRBV28 and J is TRBJ2-7; TRBD2 agrees at 7 bases. Germline assignment: CDR1 MDHEN and CDR2 SYDVKM. V gave up 3 bases and J gave up 9 bases; unmatched junction bases: 14. CDR3 length: 15 amino acids. CDR3 loop: CASSFGAGAREGQYF. CDR3 nucleotides: TGTGCCAGCAGTTTCGGGGCGGGAGCACGGGAAGGGCAGTACTTC.

This clonotype was counted at least ten times. This rearrangement joins TRBV19 to TRBJ2-1; weak D call: TRBD1 (6 bases). This CDR3 is built from 20 residues. Trimming removed 1 base at V and 6 bases at J, with 28 bases between. Per the germline V gene, CDR1 is LNHDA and CDR2 is SQIVND (reference sequence). Here the CDR3 reads CASSIVILLQGAGTSNEQFF. CDR3 sequence (DNA): TGTGCCAGTAGTATAGTGATCTTATTACAAGGAGCCGGGACATCCAATGAGCAGTTCTTC.

This clonotype was recorded at least ten times. V and J are TRBV6-6 and TRBJ1-1; D gene uncertain. Germline CDR1 reads MNHNY; CDR2 reads SVGAGI (reference sequence). The CDR3 consists of 14 residues. V dropped 7 bases and J dropped 1 base, with 13 bases sitting between them. This CDR3 is CASTPGRTNTEAFF. In nucleotides, the CDR3 is TGTGCCAGCACCCCCGGACGGACGAACACTGAAGCTTTCTTT.

This clonotype has only a few counts. This chain's CDR3 is CASSQDPADSYNEQFF. In nucleotides, the CDR3 is TGCGCCAGCAGCCAAGATCCAGCGGACTCCTACAATGAGCAGTTCTTC. This chain connects TRBV4-1 to TRBJ2-1; TRBD2 might be the D (5 bases). The CDR3 is 16 amino acids. Germline values: CDR1 MGHRA, CDR2 YSYEKL. Trimming cost V 0 bases and J 0 bases, with 9 bases left between them.

In its sample, this clonotype was seen a few times. The chain has TRBV20-1 and TRBJ2-7, with 14 bases that match TRBD2. J was trimmed by 12 bases and V by 0 bases; bases with no gene match: 10. The CDR3 sequence is 15 residues long. The germline V gene has CDR1 DFQATT and CDR2 SNEGSKA (reference sequence). CDR3 protein: CSARDPGTSGSGRYF. The CDR3 DNA reads as TGCAGTGCTAGAGATCCGGGGACTAGCGGGAGTGGAAGGTACTTC.

This clonotype has ten or more counts. The rearrangement links TRBV7-9 to TRBJ2-1; D not resolved. V shed 1 base and J shed 10 bases, with 11 bases lying between them. This CDR3 is 13 amino acids long. Germline V gene lookup returns CDR1 SEHNR and CDR2 FQNEAQ (reference sequence). The CDR3 region has the DNA TGTGCCAGCAGCTTAGTGGTAGATGAAGAGCAGTTCTTC. It translates to CASSLVVDEEQFF.

The V call is TRBV28, the J call TRBJ2-7; D is undetermined. Germline values: CDR1 MDHEN, CDR2 SYDVKM. This CDR3 region has 14 residues. The V and J ends lost 3 bases and 3 bases respectively, with 12 bases between them. CDR3 DNA: TGTGCCAGCAGTTTTTCGCTGGGTGTCTACGAGCAGTACTTC. This codes for CASSFSLGVYEQYF.

This clonotype was seen more than once but under ten times. V gene TRBV28 combines with J gene TRBJ2-7; D is unclear. CDR1 MDHEN and CDR2 SYDVKM come from the germline V gene. The CDR3 covers 11 residues. V lost 7 bases to trimming and J lost 2 bases, with 6 bases between them. The DNA of the CDR3 is TGTGCCAGCACTGGCACCTACGAGCAGTACTTC. Its translation is CASTGTYEQYF.

This chain links TRBV7-2 with TRBJ2-7; 10 bases are shared with TRBD1. CDR3 length equals 14 residues. Per the germline V gene, CDR1 is SGHTA and CDR2 is FQGNSA. J was trimmed by 4 bases and V by 5 bases; bases with no gene match: 5. The CDR3 loop reads CASSVGQGKYEQYF. CDR3 bases: TGTGCCAGCAGCGTGGGACAGGGGAAGTACGAGCAGTACTTC. Supplemented by reference TRBV7-2 and TRBJ2-7, the full variable domain reads GAGVSQSPSNKVTEKGKDVELRCDPISGHTALYWYRQSLGQGLEFLIYFQGNSAPDKSGLPSDRFSAERTGGSVSTLTIQRTQQEDSAVYLCASSVGQGKYEQYFGPGTRLTVT.

In its sample, this clonotype was seen many times. CDR3 DNA: TGCGCCAGCAGCTCACCCGGGACTAGCGGGGGGCAGTTCTTC. It encodes CASSSPGTSGGQFF. The J gene is TRBJ2-1, the V gene TRBV5-1, with 14 bases lining up with TRBD2. CDR1 SGHRS and CDR2 YFSETQ come from the germline V gene. V trimming: 3 bases; J trimming: 12 bases; junction bases outside the gene matches: 5. This CDR3 contains 14 residues.

This sequence joins TRBV19 and TRBJ2-3; possibly TRBD2 for D (6 bases). The CDR3 runs to 14 residues. With 5 bases removed from V and 1 base from J, the gap between germline ends came to 10 bases. The germline gives CDR1 LNHDA, CDR2 SQIVND (reference sequence). In DNA, the CDR3 is TGTGCCAGTAGTTTGGGACTTCGCACAGATACGCAGTATTTT. It specifies CASSLGLRTDTQYF.

This clonotype was seen many times. V gene TRBV6-5 combines with J gene TRBJ1-2; perhaps TRBD1 as D (5 bases). The V gene lost 0 bases and the J gene lost 7 bases, with 12 bases spanning the gap. This CDR3 spans 14 amino acids. Germline CDR1 and CDR2: MNHEY and SVGAGI. Here the CDR3 reads CASSYSTAPSGYTF. The DNA for the CDR3 is TGTGCCAGCAGTTACTCGACAGCTCCGAGTGGCTACACCTTC.

This clonotype has a handful of counts. The chain joins TRBV27 to TRBJ1-1; tentative D call: TRBD1 (5 bases). The CDR3 is made up of 15 amino acids. V lost 2 bases and J lost 0, with 10 bases in between. Looked up from germline, CDR1 is MNHEY and CDR2 is SMNVEV (reference sequence). DNA of the CDR3: TGTGCCAGCAGTTTAGACAGCTACATGAACACTGAAGCTTTCTTT. Protein product: CASSLDSYMNTEAFF.

This clonotype was observed at least ten times. This sequence joins TRBV6-2 or TRBV6-3 and TRBJ2-7; D call uncertain. V lost 6 bases and J 0 bases, leaving 12 bases between the germline ends. Germline loops: CDR1 MNHEY, CDR2 SVGEGT. The CDR3 runs 14 residues. The CDR3 DNA reads as TGTGCCAGCAGCTTCCAGTTACCCTCCTACGAGCAGTACTTC. It encodes CASSFQLPSYEQYF.